The 31 T cell receptor beta chains below all came from one sample that was sequenced in a study of T cell responses to AZD1222 COVID-19 vaccine. Using immunoSEQ multiplex PCR, the repertoire was profiled, and TCRdb retains in-frame clones only, with some absent. Of 150,000 or so clones in the sample, approximately 91% were seen once. The specimen was peripheral blood, collected 28 days after the second AZD1222 dose. The origin of the receptors is an adult who received the AZD1222 COVID-19 vaccine.

The chain is built from TRBV6-5 and TRBJ1-2, with D possibly being TRBD1 (6 bases). Trimming took 5 bases from V and 5 from J, leaving 12 bases between them. CDR1 and CDR2 (germline): MNHEY, SVGAGI. This CDR3 comprises 13 residues. The CDR3 DNA sequence: TGTGCCAGCAGTCCCCCTGGACAGTATGGCTACACCTTC. Its protein is CASSPPGQYGYTF.

The chain employs TRBV15 and TRBJ1-3; tentatively, D is TRBD1 (5 bases). Germline-derived CDR1 and CDR2 are LNHNV and YYDKDF (reference sequence). This CDR3 comprises 13 residues. V shed 11 bases and J shed 5 bases, with 16 bases lying between them. The CDR3 protein is CAASQDTRNTIYF. The CDR3 DNA follows: TGTGCCGCCTCACAGGACACTCGAAACACCATATATTTT.

The chain has TRBV28 and TRBJ2-7; D gene unclear. The CDR3 contains 13 residues. Trimming removed 1 base from V and 4 bases from J, with 8 bases in between. Germline V CDR1 and CDR2: MDHEN, SYDVKM. CDR3 sequence: CASSLLNPYEQYF. The DNA of the CDR3 is TGTGCCAGCAGTTTATTGAATCCTTACGAGCAGTACTTC.

V and J are TRBV6-5 and TRBJ2-1, with a possible D match to TRBD2 (6 bases). Looked up from germline, CDR1 is MNHEY and CDR2 is SVGAGI. This CDR3 spans 16 amino acids. Trimming took off 0 bases at V and 4 bases at J, with 13 bases between the two ends. The CDR3 region has the DNA TGTGCCAGCAGTTACTCCCTCCGGGAGCCGTACAATGAGCAGTTCTTC. Its translation: CASSYSLREPYNEQFF.

The count of this clone is one. V is TRBV12-3 or TRBV12-4 and J is TRBJ1-5; possibly TRBD1 for D (5 bases). There are 13 residues in the CDR3. Deletions cut 3 bases from V and 11 bases from J, with 14 bases between. The CDR3 loop is CASSFSGTETQHF. CDR3 nucleotides: TGTGCCAGCAGTTTCTCTGGGACGGAGACCCAGCATTTT.

CDR3 sequence reads: CASSRPRAAGNTIYF. CDR3 sequence (DNA): TGTGCCAGCAGCCGACCCCGGGCGGCAGGAAACACCATATATTTT. The V call is TRBV11-2, the J call TRBJ1-3; D call uncertain. Trimming shortened V by 5 bases and J by 4 bases, and 15 bases separated the two germline ends. CDR3 length: 15 amino acids. Germline CDR1 reads SGHAT; CDR2 reads FQNNGV.

The J gene is TRBJ2-5, the V gene TRBV7-6; D could derive from TRBD1 or TRBD2 (5 bases each). The CDR3 contains 17 residues. V shed 0 bases and J shed 5 bases, with 19 bases lying between them. Germline-derived CDR1 and CDR2 are SGHVS and FNYEAQ. CDR3 sequence reads: CASSLAHLSTGGETQYF. The CDR3, as DNA: TGTGCCAGCAGCTTAGCGCATCTGAGCACAGGCGGGGAGACCCAGTACTTC. Looking up the rest from reference TRBV7-6 and TRBJ2-5 gives the full variable domain: GAGVSQSPRYKVTKRGQDVALRCDPISGHVSLYWYRQALGQGPEFLTYFNYEAQQDKSGLPNDRFSAERPEGSISTLTIQRTEQRDSAMYRCASSLAHLSTGGETQYFGPGTRLLVL.

V is TRBV6-5 and J is TRBJ1-5, with a tentative D call TRBD1 (5 bases). The CDR3 has 14 residues. Germline V gene data show CDR1 as MNHEY and CDR2 as SVGAGI. V was shortened by 7 bases and J by 5 bases, with 15 bases between the two germline ends. CDR3 residues: CASTPRWGDQPQHF. The CDR3 DNA reads TGTGCCAGCACTCCCCGGTGGGGCGATCAGCCCCAGCATTTT.

The table lists this clone with a count of one. The chain couples TRBV5-1 to TRBJ2-6; possibly TRBD1 or TRBD2 for D (5 bases each). V was cut by 0 bases and J by 0 bases, with 13 bases left in between. Germline CDR1 is SGHRS and CDR2 is YFSETQ. The CDR3 is made up of 18 amino acids. In DNA form, the CDR3 reads TGCGCCAGCAGCTTGGTTGGGGGAGCGAGCTCTGGGGCCAACGTCCTGACTTTC. This translates into CASSLVGGASSGANVLTF.

The DNA of the CDR3 is TGTGCCAGCAGTTTATACCCGGGATCACCCCTCCACTTT. It codes for CASSLYPGSPLHF. V is TRBV27 and J is TRBJ1-6, with D unclear. Per germline, CDR1 MNHEY and CDR2 SMNVEV (reference sequence). The CDR3 has 13 amino acids. V was shortened by 1 base and J by 10 bases, with 8 bases between the two germline ends.

This sequence joins TRBV10-2 and TRBJ2-5; D possibly corresponds to TRBD1 (5 bases). This CDR3 spans 15 amino acids. The V gene lost 4 bases and the J gene lost 3 bases, with 15 bases spanning the gap. Germline CDR1 is WSHSY and CDR2 is SAAADI. The CDR3 loop reads CASSVWGAGEETQYF. The CDR3 DNA is TGCGCCAGCAGTGTGTGGGGCGCTGGGGAAGAGACCCAGTACTTC.

The chain links TRBV5-1 to TRBJ1-5, with TRBD1 identical over 9 bases. Germline V gene data show CDR1 as SGHRS and CDR2 as YFSETQ. V shed 4 bases, J shed 4 bases, and the junction held 3 bases outside the gene matches. The CDR3 sequence is 14 residues long. DNA for the CDR3: TGCGCCAGCAGCCGACAGGGGGGAAATCAGCCCCAGCATTTT. This sequence encodes CASSRQGGNQPQHF.

Here the CDR3 reads CASSLKGAQAGKLFF. The CDR3 bases are TGTGCCAGCAGCTTGAAGGGGGCGCAGGCAGGAAAACTGTTTTTT. V and J are TRBV5-6 and TRBJ1-4; 7 bases are a match to TRBD1. This CDR3 has 15 residues. The V gene end was trimmed by 1 base and the J gene end by 10 bases; junction bases not matched to a gene: 10. In germline, CDR1 is SGHDT, CDR2 YYEEEE.

This chain connects TRBV15 to TRBJ2-1; D might be TRBD2 (6 bases). In germline, CDR1 is LNHNV, CDR2 YYDKDF (reference sequence). V lost 5 bases and J lost 2, with 19 bases in between. This CDR3 is built from 17 residues. The CDR3 region has the DNA TGTGCCACCAGCGTCCGACTAGTTCGAGACACCTACAATGAGCAGTTCTTC. It yields the protein CATSVRLVRDTYNEQFF.

The genes are TRBV3-1 (or the pseudogene TRBV3-2) and TRBJ2-1; D is unclear. Germline V gives CDR1 LGHDT, CDR2 YNNKEL (reference sequence). The CDR3 is made up of 14 amino acids. The V end was cut by 0 bases, the J end by 14 bases, with 17 bases between. CDR3 sequence reads: CASSQDPGTRMEFF. As DNA, the CDR3 is TGTGCCAGCAGCCAAGATCCGGGCACCCGGATGGAGTTCTTC.

This rearrangement joins TRBV30 to TRBJ1-4; TRBD1 matches 7 bases. The length of the CDR3 is 13 residues. Germline assignment: CDR1 GTSNPN and CDR2 SVGIG (reference sequence). Trimming took 0 bases from V and 9 from J; bases not matched to a gene: 4. The CDR3 DNA sequence: TGTGCCTGGAGTGTACAGGGGACGAAAAAACTGTTTTTT. This translates into CAWSVQGTKKLFF.

V usage is TRBV19 and J usage is TRBJ1-5; D not resolved. The CDR3 is 12 residues long. CDR1 is LNHDA and CDR2 is SQIVND in the germline V gene (reference sequence). V lost 5 bases, J lost 5 bases, and 7 bases lay in between. CDR3 sequence: CASSASYQPQHF. DNA of the CDR3: TGTGCCAGTAGTGCCTCCTATCAGCCCCAGCATTTT.

The chain carries TRBV9 and TRBJ2-3; 10 bases fit TRBD2. V lost 0 bases and J lost 3; bases outside the gene matches: 4. The V gene's germline CDR1 is SGDLS and CDR2 YYNGEE. The CDR3 totals 16 residues. DNA for the CDR3: TGTGCCAGCAGCGTAGCCCCTAGCGGGAGTACAGATACGCAGTATTTT. Translated: CASSVAPSGSTDTQYF. Using reference TRBV9 and TRBJ2-3 for the parts outside the CDR3, the full variable domain is DSGVTQTPKHLITATGQRVTLRCSPRSGDLSVYWYQQSLDQGLQFLIQYYNGEERAKGNILERFSAQQFPDLHSELNLSSLELGDSALYFCASSVAPSGSTDTQYFGPGTRLTVL.

The genes are TRBV2 and TRBJ1-2; the match to TRBD1 covers 9 bases. The CDR3 length is 13 residues. Trimming at V came to 6 bases and at J to 6 bases, leaving 5 bases not matched to a gene. Germline V gene sequence: CDR1 SNHLY, CDR2 FYNNEI. CDR3: CASRRDRDNGYTF. The CDR3 coding sequence is TGTGCCAGCAGAAGGGACAGGGATAATGGCTACACCTTC.

The chain recombines TRBV5-5 with TRBJ1-4; D is unresolved. This CDR3 is built from 15 residues. Germline V gene data show CDR1 as SGHKS and CDR2 as YYEKEE (reference sequence). V shed 3 bases and J shed 8 bases, with 17 bases lying between them. The CDR3 sequence is CASSWVGPEREKLFF. The CDR3 DNA follows: TGTGCCAGCAGCTGGGTAGGGCCTGAACGGGAAAAACTGTTTTTT. Full variable domain (missing parts from reference TRBV5-5 and TRBJ1-4): DAGVTQSPTHLIKTRGQQVTLRCSPISGHKSVSWYQQVLGQGPQFIFQYYEKEERGRGNFPDRFSARQFPNYSSELNVNALLLGDSALYLCASSWVGPEREKLFFGSGTQLSVL.

The chain employs TRBV12-5 and TRBJ2-7; 7 positions match TRBD1. The V segment lost 5 bases and the J segment 3 bases; nucleotides outside the gene matches: 4. This CDR3 comprises 13 residues. Germline loops: CDR1 LGHNT, CDR2 FRNRAP. The CDR3 sequence: CASGKGTVYEQYF. The CDR3 DNA is TGTGCTAGTGGTAAGGGGACAGTCTACGAGCAGTACTTC.

The chain employs TRBV18 and TRBJ2-3; D assignment may be TRBD1 or TRBD2 (5 bases each). The CDR3 has 14 residues. With 6 bases removed from V and 2 bases from J, the gap between germline ends came to 12 bases. From germline, CDR1 is KGHSH and CDR2 LQKENI. The CDR3 protein is CASSNLGPTDTQYF. The CDR3 coding sequence is TGTGCCAGCTCGAACCTGGGACCCACAGATACGCAGTATTTT.

The J gene is TRBJ2-2, the V gene TRBV28; 10 bases map to TRBD2. CDR1 is MDHEN and CDR2 is SYDVKM in the germline V gene. Germline trimming cut 9 bases from V and 5 bases from J; bases unmatched to any gene: 12. The CDR3 sequence is 16 residues long. DNA for the CDR3: TGTGCCAGTTTAAGCGGGAGGGCCTTTGGGACCGGGGAGCTGTTTTTT. Residues: CASLSGRAFGTGELFF.

The genes are TRBV5-1 and TRBJ2-2, with 10 bases aligning to TRBD2. The CDR3 runs 18 residues. V lost 1 base to trimming and J lost 0 bases; unmatched junction nucleotides: 6. Germline assignment: CDR1 SGHRS and CDR2 YFSETQ. The CDR3 reads CASSLFASGSANTGELFF. The CDR3 DNA is TGCGCCAGCAGCTTGTTCGCTAGCGGGAGTGCGAACACCGGGGAGCTGTTTTTT.

This sequence joins TRBV7-9 and TRBJ2-1; 11 bases are a match to TRBD2. The CDR3 runs 18 residues. V was clipped by 4 bases and J by 0 bases; unmatched bases: 8. Germline loops: CDR1 SEHNR, CDR2 FQNEAQ (reference sequence). The CDR3 DNA follows: TGTGCCAGCAGCTCCCGATGGGGGACTAGCGGCTCCTACAATGAGCAGTTCTTC. Encoded protein: CASSSRWGTSGSYNEQFF.

This clone has only one observation. V gene TRBV7-9 combines with J gene TRBJ1-3; tentative D call: TRBD1 (5 bases). The CDR3 loop spans 15 amino acids. The germline V and J ends were trimmed by 2 bases and 1 base, with 9 bases remaining between them. CDR1 and CDR2 (germline): SEHNR, FQNEAQ (reference sequence). The DNA for the CDR3 is TGTGCCAGCAGCTTACAGCGGGGGTCTGGAAACACCATATATTTT. Its translation: CASSLQRGSGNTIYF.

The chain has TRBV5-1 and TRBJ2-7; D may be TRBD2 (6 bases). Trimming removed 3 bases from V and 4 bases from J, with 17 bases in between. The CDR3 covers 15 residues. Germline V gives CDR1 SGHRS, CDR2 YFSETQ. CDR3 DNA: TGCGCCAGCAGCTCGACCGGGGCGGGATGGTACGAGCAGTACTTC. It translates to CASSSTGAGWYEQYF.

This sequence joins TRBV2 and TRBJ2-7; no clear D. This CDR3 is 17 amino acids long. CDR1 and CDR2 from the germline V gene are SNHLY and FYNNEI. Trimming removed 5 bases at V and 3 bases at J, with 23 bases between. The CDR3 loop reads CASSPLSLYVLLYEQYF. CDR3 sequence (DNA): TGTGCCAGCAGTCCCCTCTCCCTTTACGTCCTCCTCTACGAGCAGTACTTC.

This chain links TRBV4-1 with TRBJ2-5; D call uncertain. This CDR3 has 13 amino acids. With 0 bases removed from V and 5 bases from J, the gap between germline ends came to 7 bases. In germline, CDR1 is MGHRA, CDR2 YSYEKL. DNA of the CDR3: TGCGCCAGCAGCCAAGATTCCCGGGAGACCCAGTACTTC. As protein: CASSQDSRETQYF.

This clone was observed once. The chain is built from TRBV28 and TRBJ1-4; TRBD1 matches 12 bases. V was pared by 7 bases and J by 2 bases, with 14 bases of the junction left unmatched. The CDR3 contains 19 residues. Germline V gives CDR1 MDHEN, CDR2 SYDVKM. The CDR3 nucleotides are TGTGCCAGCACCCGGAACCGGGACAGGGGGCATCGGACTAATGAAAAACTGTTTTTT. It specifies CASTRNRDRGHRTNEKLFF.

The genes are TRBV24-1 and TRBJ2-3; tentative D call: TRBD1 (6 bases). The V end was cut by 3 bases, the J end by 5 bases, with 17 bases between. In germline, CDR1 is KGHDR, CDR2 SFDVKD. This CDR3 comprises 16 residues. The CDR3 DNA sequence: TGTGCCACCAGTGATGCGGTCAGGGGAAAACAAGATACGCAGTATTTT. This codes for CATSDAVRGKQDTQYF.